The entry below gives a single TCR beta chain sequence along with its context. Its specificity is unknown. The PCR ran on 60 Vbeta and 13 Jbeta primers. Method: immunoSEQ multiplex PCR; TCRdb's copy keeps in-frame clones and lacks some. The table lists 120,000 to 150,000 clones, nearly 90% of them singletons. These data are taken from a study of cytomegalovirus exposure and HLA in healthy donors. Findings and caveats of the study: The authors assumed roughly uniform sequencing depth across donors for presence/absence analyses. Per a prior analysis, the majority of TCR beta V segments were productive roughly 87% or roughly 30% of the time. From TCR beta sequences, most subjects' HLA-A and HLA-B alleles were reportedly predicted accurately.

The CDR3 sequence is 13 residues long. J lost 6 bases, V lost 8 bases, and 3 bases had no gene match. In germline, CDR1 is ENHRY, CDR2 SYGVKD. The receptor comes from a middle-aged woman in good health and CMV-seronegative. The specimen was PBMCs. The chain recombines TRBV10-3 with TRBJ2-7; 14 positions agree with TRBD2. CDR3 nucleotide sequence: TGTGCCATCGGGGGACTAGCGGGAGTCGAGCAGTACTTC. This sequence encodes CAIGGLAGVEQYF.